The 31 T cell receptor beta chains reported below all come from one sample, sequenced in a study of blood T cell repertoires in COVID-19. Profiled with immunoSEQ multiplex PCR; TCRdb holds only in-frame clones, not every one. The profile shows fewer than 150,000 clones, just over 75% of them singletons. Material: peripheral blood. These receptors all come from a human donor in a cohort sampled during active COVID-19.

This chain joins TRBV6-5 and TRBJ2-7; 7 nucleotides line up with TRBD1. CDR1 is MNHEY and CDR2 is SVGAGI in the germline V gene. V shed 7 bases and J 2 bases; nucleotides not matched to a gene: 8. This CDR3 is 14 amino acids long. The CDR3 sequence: CASTAGTAPYEQYF. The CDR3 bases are TGTGCCAGCACCGCCGGGACAGCCCCCTACGAGCAGTACTTC.

CDR3: CASSEPGGAYNEQFF. The CDR3 region has the DNA TGTGCCAGCAGTGAACCCGGAGGAGCCTACAATGAGCAGTTCTTC. The chain joins TRBV25-1 to TRBJ2-1, with D possibly being TRBD2 (5 bases). The CDR3 totals 15 residues. The V gene lost 2 bases and the J gene lost 2 bases, with 10 bases spanning the gap. Germline V gene sequence: CDR1 MGHDK, CDR2 SYGVNS.

CDR3 sequence reads: CASSYGAGGRETQYF. The CDR3 DNA sequence: TGTGCCAGCAGTTACGGAGCGGGGGGGCGGGAGACCCAGTACTTC. The chain has TRBV6-6 and TRBJ2-5; 10 bases line up with TRBD2. The V segment lost 2 bases and the J segment 5 bases; nucleotides outside the gene matches: 5. This CDR3 region has 15 residues. CDR1 is MNHNY and CDR2 is SVGAGI in the germline V gene (reference sequence).

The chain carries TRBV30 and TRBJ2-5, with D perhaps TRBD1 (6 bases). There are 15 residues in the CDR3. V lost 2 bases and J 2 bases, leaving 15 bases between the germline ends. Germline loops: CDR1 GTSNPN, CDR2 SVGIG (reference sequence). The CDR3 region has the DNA TGTGCCTGGAGTTCCGTGACAGGCCTTCAAGAGACCCAGTACTTC. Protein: CAWSSVTGLQETQYF.

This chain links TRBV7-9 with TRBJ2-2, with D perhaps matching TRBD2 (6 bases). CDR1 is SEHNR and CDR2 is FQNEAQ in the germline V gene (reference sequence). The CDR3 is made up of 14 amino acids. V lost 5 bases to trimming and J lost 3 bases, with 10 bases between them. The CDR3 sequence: CASSGREHTGELFF. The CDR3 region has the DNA TGTGCCAGCAGCGGCCGGGAGCACACCGGGGAGCTGTTTTTT.

CDR3 DNA: TGTGCCAGCAGACAAGGCGGCCAGGGCGCTTACGAGCAGTACTTC. Amino acids: CASRQGGQGAYEQYF. The chain joins TRBV7-2 to TRBJ2-7; D is possibly TRBD1 (5 bases). The CDR3 sequence is 15 residues long. Germline CDR1 is SGHTA and CDR2 is FQGNSA. V lost 6 bases and J 4 bases, leaving 19 bases between the germline ends.

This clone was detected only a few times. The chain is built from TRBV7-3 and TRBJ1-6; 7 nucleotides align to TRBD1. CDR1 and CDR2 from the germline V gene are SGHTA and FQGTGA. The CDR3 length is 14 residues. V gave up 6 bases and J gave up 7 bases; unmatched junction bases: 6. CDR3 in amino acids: CASRLGQINSPLHF. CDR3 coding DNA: TGTGCCAGCAGGCTGGGACAGATAAATTCACCCCTCCACTTT.

DNA of the CDR3: TGTGCCAGCAGCTTAGCGCCAGCGGGGGGGCGCGCAGATACGCAGTATTTT. Its translation is CASSLAPAGGRADTQYF. The chain joins TRBV7-9 to TRBJ2-3, with 10 bases aligning to TRBD2. V lost 0 bases and J lost 4; bases outside the gene matches: 7. Germline-derived CDR1 and CDR2 are SEHNR and FQNEAQ (reference sequence). CDR3 length: 17 residues.

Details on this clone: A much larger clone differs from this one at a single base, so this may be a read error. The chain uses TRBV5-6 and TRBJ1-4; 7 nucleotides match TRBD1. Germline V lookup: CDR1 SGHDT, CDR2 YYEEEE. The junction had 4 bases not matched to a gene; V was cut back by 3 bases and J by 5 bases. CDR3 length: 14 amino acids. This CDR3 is CASSSGTVNEKLFF. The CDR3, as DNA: TGTGCCAGCAGCTCGGGGACAGTCAATGAAAAACTGTTTTTT.

CDR3 sequence: CASSLGSLSYYEQYF. The DNA for the CDR3 is TGTGCCAGCAGCCTAGGTAGCCTCTCATACTACGAGCAGTACTTC. The chain combines TRBV3-1 (or the pseudogene TRBV3-2) with TRBJ2-7; no definite D call. The CDR3 runs to 15 residues. V was cut by 4 bases and J by 3 bases, with 16 bases left in between. CDR1 is LGHDT and CDR2 is YNNKEL in the germline V gene (reference sequence).

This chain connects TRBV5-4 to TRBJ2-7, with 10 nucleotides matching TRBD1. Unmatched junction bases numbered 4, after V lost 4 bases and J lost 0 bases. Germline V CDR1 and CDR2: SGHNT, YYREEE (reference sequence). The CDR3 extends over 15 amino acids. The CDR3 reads CASSSRDRGSYEQYF. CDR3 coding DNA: TGTGCCAGCAGCAGCCGGGACAGGGGCTCCTACGAGCAGTACTTC.

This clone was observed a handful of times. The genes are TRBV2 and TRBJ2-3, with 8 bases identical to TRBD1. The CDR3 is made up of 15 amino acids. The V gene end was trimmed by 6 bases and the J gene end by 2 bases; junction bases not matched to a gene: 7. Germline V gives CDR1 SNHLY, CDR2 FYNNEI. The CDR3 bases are TGTGCCAGCAGGACCGACAGGGGACTCACAGATACGCAGTATTTT. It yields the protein CASRTDRGLTDTQYF.

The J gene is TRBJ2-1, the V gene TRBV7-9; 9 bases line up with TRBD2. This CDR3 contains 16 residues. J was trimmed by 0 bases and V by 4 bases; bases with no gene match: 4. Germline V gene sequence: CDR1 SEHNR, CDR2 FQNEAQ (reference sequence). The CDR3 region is CASSSGLASSYNEQFF. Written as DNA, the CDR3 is TGTGCCAGCAGCTCTGGACTAGCGAGCTCCTACAATGAGCAGTTCTTC.

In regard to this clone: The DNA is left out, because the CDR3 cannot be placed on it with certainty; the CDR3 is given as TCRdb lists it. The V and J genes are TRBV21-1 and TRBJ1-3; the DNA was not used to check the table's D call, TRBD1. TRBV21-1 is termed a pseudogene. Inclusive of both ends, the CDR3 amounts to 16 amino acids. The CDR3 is CASSKWGQGAGNTIYF.

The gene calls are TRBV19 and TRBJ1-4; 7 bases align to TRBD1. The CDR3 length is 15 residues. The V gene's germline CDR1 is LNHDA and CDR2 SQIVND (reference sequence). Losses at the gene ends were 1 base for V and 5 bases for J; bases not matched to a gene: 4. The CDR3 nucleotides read TGTGCCAGTAGTATAGGGGACAGCCAAAATGAAAAACTGTTTTTT. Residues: CASSIGDSQNEKLFF.

CDR3 sequence: CASQLNSNQPQHF. In DNA, the CDR3 is TGTGCCAGCCAACTCAATAGCAATCAGCCCCAGCATTTT. J is TRBJ1-5 and V is TRBV6-5, with D uncertain. V shed 8 bases and J shed 0 bases, with 8 bases lying between them. CDR1 is MNHEY, CDR2 SVGAGI, per germline. The CDR3 extends over 13 amino acids.

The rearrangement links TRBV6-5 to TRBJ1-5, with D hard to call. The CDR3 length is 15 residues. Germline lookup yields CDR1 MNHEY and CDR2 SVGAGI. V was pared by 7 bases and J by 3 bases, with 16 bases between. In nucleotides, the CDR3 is TGTGCCAGCAATCCCGGGGTTCTCCCCAATCAGCCCCAGCATTTT. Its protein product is CASNPGVLPNQPQHF.

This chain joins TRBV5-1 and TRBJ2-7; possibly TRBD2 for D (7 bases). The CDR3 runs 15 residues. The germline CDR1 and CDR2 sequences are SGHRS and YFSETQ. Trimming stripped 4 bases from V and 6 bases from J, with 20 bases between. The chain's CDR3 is CASSPGGGESSEQYF. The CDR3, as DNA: TGCGCCAGCAGCCCCGGAGGGGGGGAGTCGTCCGAGCAGTACTTC.

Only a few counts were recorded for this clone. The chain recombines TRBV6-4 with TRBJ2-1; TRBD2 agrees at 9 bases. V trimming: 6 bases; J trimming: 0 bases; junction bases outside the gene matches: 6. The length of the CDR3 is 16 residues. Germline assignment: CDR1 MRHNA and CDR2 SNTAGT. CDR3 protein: CASSPVAGDSYNEQFF. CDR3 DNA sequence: TGTGCCAGCAGCCCCGTAGCGGGAGACTCCTACAATGAGCAGTTCTTC.

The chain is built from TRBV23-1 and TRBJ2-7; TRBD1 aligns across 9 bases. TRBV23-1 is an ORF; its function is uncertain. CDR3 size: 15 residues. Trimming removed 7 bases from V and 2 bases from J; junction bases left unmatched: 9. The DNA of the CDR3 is TGCGCCAGCAAGATACAGGGGGCGTTCCCCTACGAGCAGTACTTC. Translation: CASKIQGAFPYEQYF.

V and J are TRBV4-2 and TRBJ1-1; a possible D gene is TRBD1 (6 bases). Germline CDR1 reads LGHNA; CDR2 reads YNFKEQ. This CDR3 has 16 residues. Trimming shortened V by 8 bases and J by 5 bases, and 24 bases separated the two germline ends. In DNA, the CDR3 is TGTGCCAGCCGACTAGGGCAGGGGACTACTGGGACTGAAGCTTTCTTT. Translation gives CASRLGQGTTGTEAFF.

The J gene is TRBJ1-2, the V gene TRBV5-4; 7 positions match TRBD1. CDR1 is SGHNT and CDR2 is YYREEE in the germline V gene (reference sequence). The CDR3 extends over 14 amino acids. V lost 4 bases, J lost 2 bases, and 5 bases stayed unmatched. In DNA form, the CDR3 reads TGTGCCAGCAGCGTCCTACAGGGGAACTATGGCTACACCTTC. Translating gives CASSVLQGNYGYTF.

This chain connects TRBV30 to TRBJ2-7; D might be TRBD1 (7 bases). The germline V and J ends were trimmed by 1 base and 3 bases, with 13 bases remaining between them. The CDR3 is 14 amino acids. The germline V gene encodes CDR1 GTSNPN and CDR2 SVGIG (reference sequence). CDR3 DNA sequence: TGTGCCTGGAGTGGCGGCAGGGGGGACTACGAGCAGTACTTC. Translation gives CAWSGGRGDYEQYF.

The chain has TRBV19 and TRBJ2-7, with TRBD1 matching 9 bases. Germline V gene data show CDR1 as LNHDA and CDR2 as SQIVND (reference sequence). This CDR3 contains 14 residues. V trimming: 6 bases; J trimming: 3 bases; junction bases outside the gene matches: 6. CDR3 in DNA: TGTGCCAGTAGCCGGACAGGGGCCCTCTACGAGCAGTACTTC. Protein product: CASSRTGALYEQYF. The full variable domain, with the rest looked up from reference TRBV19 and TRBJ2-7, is DGGITQSPKYLFRKEGQNVTLSCEQNLNHDAMYWYRQDPGQGLRLIYYSQIVNDFQKGDIAEGYSVSREKKESFPLTVTSAQKNPTAFYLCASSRTGALYEQYFGPGTRLTVT.

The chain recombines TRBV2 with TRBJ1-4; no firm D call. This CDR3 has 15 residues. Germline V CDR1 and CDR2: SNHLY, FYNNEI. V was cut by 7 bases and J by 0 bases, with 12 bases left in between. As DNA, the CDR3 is TGTGCCAGCACCCCGGGGAGCACAACTAATGAAAAACTGTTTTTT. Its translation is CASTPGSTTNEKLFF.

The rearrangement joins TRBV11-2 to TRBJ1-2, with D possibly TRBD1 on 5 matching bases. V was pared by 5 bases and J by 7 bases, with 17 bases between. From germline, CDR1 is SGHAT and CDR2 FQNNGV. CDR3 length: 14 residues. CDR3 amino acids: CASSLLGASGGYTF. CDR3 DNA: TGTGCCAGCAGCCTCCTTGGGGCCTCGGGTGGCTACACCTTC. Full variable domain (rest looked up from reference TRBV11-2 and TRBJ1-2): EAGVAQSPRYKIIEKRQSVAFWCNPISGHATLYWYQQILGQGPKLLIQFQNNGVVDDSQLPKDRFSAERLKGVDSTLKIQPAKLEDSAVYLCASSLLGASGGYTFGSGTRLTVV.

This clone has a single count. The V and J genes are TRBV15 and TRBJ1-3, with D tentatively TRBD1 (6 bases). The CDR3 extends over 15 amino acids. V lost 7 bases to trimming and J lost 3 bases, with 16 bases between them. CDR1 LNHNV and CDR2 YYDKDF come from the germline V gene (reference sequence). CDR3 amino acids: CATTGAGVGGNTIYF. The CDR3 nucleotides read TGTGCCACCACCGGCGCAGGGGTAGGTGGAAACACCATATATTTT.

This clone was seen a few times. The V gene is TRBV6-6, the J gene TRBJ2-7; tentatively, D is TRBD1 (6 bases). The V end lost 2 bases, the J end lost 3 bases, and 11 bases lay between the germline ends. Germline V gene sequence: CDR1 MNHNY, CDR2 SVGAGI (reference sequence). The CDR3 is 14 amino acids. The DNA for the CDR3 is TGTGCCAGCAGTTACAGGGGACAAGGCTACGAGCAGTACTTC. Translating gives CASSYRGQGYEQYF.

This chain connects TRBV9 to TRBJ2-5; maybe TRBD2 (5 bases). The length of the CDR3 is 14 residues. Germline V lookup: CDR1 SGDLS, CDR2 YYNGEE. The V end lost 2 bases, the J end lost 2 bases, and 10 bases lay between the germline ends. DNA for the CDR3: TGTGCCAGCAGCGTCGACTCGGGGCAAGAGACCCAGTACTTC. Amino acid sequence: CASSVDSGQETQYF.

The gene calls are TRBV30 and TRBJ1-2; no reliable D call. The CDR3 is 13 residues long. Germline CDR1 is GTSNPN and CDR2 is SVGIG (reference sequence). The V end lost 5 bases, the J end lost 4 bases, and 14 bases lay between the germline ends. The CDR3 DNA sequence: TGTGCCTGGCAACTCAGTACAGCCTATGGCTACACCTTC. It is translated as CAWQLSTAYGYTF.

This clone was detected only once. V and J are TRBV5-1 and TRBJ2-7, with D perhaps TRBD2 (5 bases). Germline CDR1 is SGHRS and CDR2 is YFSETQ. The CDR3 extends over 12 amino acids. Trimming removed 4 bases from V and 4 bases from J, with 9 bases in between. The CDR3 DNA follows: TGCGCCAGCAGCCCCCGGGGTTACGAGCAGTACTTC. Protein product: CASSPRGYEQYF.